Shown below are 12 T cell receptor beta chains from a single sample sequenced in a study of PD-L1 blockade in urothelial cancer. Time point noted: pretreatment peripheral blood. Clones were read by immunoSEQ multiplex PCR, and TCRdb kept only the in-frame ones, dropping some. The table lists around 38,000 clones, 84% of them singletons. The sample in question was PBMCs, obtained around atezolizumab (anti-PD-L1) treatment. The receptor set was obtained from a man aged 55-75 years with urothelial cancer.

The chain joins TRBV7-8 to TRBJ1-5, with 8 bases matching TRBD1. Germline loops: CDR1 SGHVS, CDR2 FQNEAQ. The junction had 17 bases not matched to a gene; V was cut back by 8 bases and J by 5 bases. The length of the CDR3 is 17 residues. DNA for the CDR3: TGTGCCAGCTCTCAAAAGCAGGGGGCGAGGGGCGATCAGCCCCAGCATTTT. Translated: CASSQKQGARGDQPQHF.

V gene TRBV14 combines with J gene TRBJ2-7; TRBD2 aligns across 9 bases. Trimming removed 1 base from V and 2 bases from J; junction bases left unmatched: 6. CDR1 and CDR2 from the germline V gene are SGHDN and FVKESK. CDR3 length: 16 residues. CDR3: CASSQGWLAGTYEQYF. The CDR3 DNA reads as TGTGCCAGCAGCCAAGGTTGGCTAGCGGGAACCTACGAGCAGTACTTC.

The chain combines TRBV7-2 with TRBJ2-3, with 9 nucleotides matching TRBD2. Germline CDR1 SGHTA, CDR2 FQGNSA. The CDR3 loop spans 16 amino acids. With V trimmed by 7 bases and J by 2 bases, 10 bases remained unmatched. CDR3 nucleotides: TGTGCCAGCACCATTGCACTAGCGGGTAACACAGATACGCAGTATTTT. It translates to CASTIALAGNTDTQYF.

This chain connects TRBV4-1 to TRBJ1-1; no clear D gene. CDR3 size: 15 residues. The V and J ends lost 0 bases and 1 base respectively, with 9 bases between them. Germline V gene sequence: CDR1 MGHRA, CDR2 YSYEKL. CDR3 DNA: TGCGCCAGCAGCCAAGATTGGGAGGCGAACACTGAAGCTTTCTTT. It encodes CASSQDWEANTEAFF.

The chain links TRBV5-1 to TRBJ2-1; D might be TRBD2 (6 bases). Germline CDR1 is SGHRS and CDR2 is YFSETQ. The CDR3 has 16 amino acids. Deletions cut 0 bases from V and 10 bases from J, with 20 bases between. The DNA for the CDR3 is TGCGCCAGCAGCTTGGGGGCTAGCGACCGGAGAAGGGAGCAGTTCTTC. It encodes CASSLGASDRRREQFF. The variable domain in full, completed from reference TRBV5-1 and TRBJ2-1, reads KAGVTQTPRYLIKTRGQQVTLSCSPISGHRSVSWYQQTPGQGLQFLFEYFSETQRNKGNFPGRFSGRQFSNSRSEMNVSTLELGDSALYLCASSLGASDRRREQFFGPGTRLTVL.

Only a few counts were recorded for this clone. The chain uses TRBV29-1 and TRBJ1-1, with 7 bases identical to TRBD1. CDR1 is SQVTM and CDR2 is ANQGSEA in the germline V gene. This CDR3 spans 12 amino acids. The trim removed 4 bases at V and 3 bases at J, leaving 2 bases unmatched. CDR3 DNA: TGCAGCGTTGGAGACAGGGACACTGAAGCTTTCTTT. Translation: CSVGDRDTEAFF.

The J gene is TRBJ2-1, the V gene TRBV27, with TRBD1 identical over 9 bases. This CDR3 is 13 amino acids long. The V gene end was trimmed by 6 bases and the J gene end by 9 bases; junction bases not matched to a gene: 6. Looked up from germline, CDR1 is MNHEY and CDR2 is SMNVEV (reference sequence). The CDR3 here is CASSRGQGGEQFF. DNA of the CDR3: TGTGCCAGCAGCAGGGGACAGGGTGGTGAGCAGTTCTTC.

This rearrangement joins TRBV9 to TRBJ2-3; D possibly corresponds to TRBD2 (5 bases). The germline CDR1 and CDR2 sequences are SGDLS and YYNGEE. This CDR3 has 14 residues. V lost 4 bases, J lost 0 bases, and 9 bases lay in between. CDR3 nucleotide sequence: TGTGCCAGCAGCAGAGGGCCGAGCACAGATACGCAGTATTTT. It yields the protein CASSRGPSTDTQYF.

The V gene is TRBV13, the J gene TRBJ1-3; D not certain. The V and J ends lost 5 bases and 7 bases respectively, with 9 bases between them. In germline, CDR1 is PRHDT, CDR2 FYEKMQ (reference sequence). CDR3 length: 12 residues. The CDR3 sequence: CASSPSGNTIYF. CDR3 coding DNA: TGTGCCAGCAGCCCATCGGGGAACACCATATATTTT.

This clone occurred a few times. This chain connects TRBV10-3 to TRBJ1-6; 10 nucleotides line up with TRBD1. CDR3 length equals 18 residues. The trim removed 7 bases at V and 8 bases at J, leaving 17 bases unmatched. Germline assignment: CDR1 ENHRY and CDR2 SYGVKD. The CDR3 coding sequence is TGTGCCATCATTACCGGGACAGGGGCCCCGGGATGGGATTCACCCCTCCACTTT. It codes for CAIITGTGAPGWDSPLHF.

The chain joins TRBV11-1 to TRBJ2-3; no clear D gene. The CDR3 length is 15 residues. Germline CDR1 SGHAT, CDR2 FQDESV (reference sequence). V was trimmed by 5 bases and J by 0 bases, leaving 12 bases between them. The CDR3 DNA follows: TGTGCCAGCAGCCTATCATACAGAAGCACAGATACGCAGTATTTT. This sequence encodes CASSLSYRSTDTQYF. The full variable domain, with the rest looked up from reference TRBV11-1 and TRBJ2-3, is EAEVAQSPRYKITEKSQAVAFWCDPISGHATLYWYRQILGQGPELLVQFQDESVVDDSQLPKDRFSAERLKGVDSTLKIQPAELGDSAMYLCASSLSYRSTDTQYFGPGTRLTVL.

V gene TRBV11-2 combines with J gene TRBJ1-4; perhaps TRBD1 as D (6 bases). The germline V gene encodes CDR1 SGHAT and CDR2 FQNNGV. The V end lost 5 bases, the J end lost 6 bases, and 16 bases lay between the germline ends. This CDR3 comprises 15 residues. The CDR3 DNA sequence: TGTGCCAGCAGCAGATGGACAGAGACCTATGAAAAACTGTTTTTT. It translates to CASSRWTETYEKLFF. Variable domain in full (rest from reference TRBV11-2 and TRBJ1-4): EAGVAQSPRYKIIEKRQSVAFWCNPISGHATLYWYQQILGQGPKLLIQFQNNGVVDDSQLPKDRFSAERLKGVDSTLKIQPAKLEDSAVYLCASSRWTETYEKLFFGSGTQLSVL.